These 9 T cell receptor beta chains came from one sample sequenced in a study of blood T cell repertoires in COVID-19. Measured with immunoSEQ multiplex PCR; TCRdb has only the in-frame clones, and not every one. The table lists under 200,000 clones, 89% of them singletons. Sequenced sample: PBMCs or T cells enriched from blood (not recorded which). All receptors derive from a woman aged 18-35 years who had recovered from COVID-19.

The chain combines TRBV10-3 with TRBJ2-1, with 8 bases lining up with TRBD2. CDR1 is ENHRY and CDR2 is SYGVKD in the germline V gene. The CDR3 is 15 residues long. Trimming took 6 bases from V and 5 from J; bases not matched to a gene: 9. The CDR3 sequence: CAIRDGTRNDNEQFF. In DNA, the CDR3 is TGTGCCATCAGGGACGGGACTAGGAACGACAATGAGCAGTTCTTC.

The J gene is TRBJ1-4, the V gene TRBV7-9; no firm D call. The V gene lost 4 bases and the J gene lost 7 bases, with 10 bases spanning the gap. This CDR3 has 13 amino acids. Germline V lookup: CDR1 SEHNR, CDR2 FQNEAQ (reference sequence). In nucleotides, the CDR3 is TGTGCCAGCAGCTCGCAGATGATTGAAAAACTGTTTTTT. It is translated as CASSSQMIEKLFF.

This chain links TRBV7-2 with TRBJ2-1, with no clear D. The germline CDR1 and CDR2 sequences are SGHTA and FQGNSA. Trimming took off 1 base at V and 2 bases at J, with 9 bases between the two ends. The length of the CDR3 is 15 residues. The chain's CDR3 is CASSLGVTAYNEQFF. The DNA for the CDR3 is TGTGCCAGCAGCTTAGGTGTGACTGCCTACAATGAGCAGTTCTTC.

The chain combines TRBV2 with TRBJ2-3; 11 bases fit TRBD2. Trimming took 4 bases from V and 6 from J; bases not matched to a gene: 12. There are 17 residues in the CDR3. Germline values: CDR1 SNHLY, CDR2 FYNNEI. The CDR3 sequence: CASSAETSGIHADTQYF. The CDR3 DNA is TGTGCCAGCAGTGCCGAGACTAGCGGGATACACGCCGATACGCAGTATTTT.

The V call is TRBV6-1, the J call TRBJ2-2; 7 bases are a match to TRBD1. This CDR3 comprises 13 residues. Germline lookup yields CDR1 MNHNS and CDR2 SASEGT. With 3 bases clipped from V and 6 bases from J, the junction kept 1 base outside the gene matches. CDR3 amino acids: CASSEDRSGELFF. For the CDR3, the DNA is TGTGCCAGCAGTGAGGACAGGTCCGGGGAGCTGTTTTTT.

V is TRBV6-1 and J is TRBJ2-2; TRBD2 aligns across 8 bases. With 0 bases clipped from V and 4 bases from J, the junction kept 1 base outside the gene matches. Germline loops: CDR1 MNHNS, CDR2 SASEGT. The CDR3 is 15 residues long. The DNA for the CDR3 is TGTGCCAGCAGTGAAGCCGGGAGGGGCACCGGGGAGCTGTTTTTT. Translating gives CASSEAGRGTGELFF.

V gene TRBV28 combines with J gene TRBJ1-2; tentatively, D is TRBD1 (6 bases). This CDR3 region has 14 residues. Germline values: CDR1 MDHEN, CDR2 SYDVKM. Deletions cut 5 bases from V and 4 bases from J, with 14 bases between. The CDR3 DNA sequence: TGTGCCAGCAGTACCCGGACAGAAAGCTATGGCTACACCTTC. Protein product: CASSTRTESYGYTF.

This sequence joins TRBV5-1 and TRBJ2-1; 8 nucleotides match TRBD2. The length of the CDR3 is 16 residues. Germline V gives CDR1 SGHRS, CDR2 YFSETQ. V lost 3 bases and J lost 4; bases outside the gene matches: 9. The DNA for the CDR3 is TGCGCCAGCAGCTCCTCTGGGCTAGCGGGTTACAATGAGCAGTTCTTC. As protein: CASSSSGLAGYNEQFF. Supplemented by reference TRBV5-1 and TRBJ2-1, the full variable domain reads KAGVTQTPRYLIKTRGQQVTLSCSPISGHRSVSWYQQTPGQGLQFLFEYFSETQRNKGNFPGRFSGRQFSNSRSEMNVSTLELGDSALYLCASSSSGLAGYNEQFFGPGTRLTVL.

This chain uses TRBV5-1 with TRBJ2-1, with 7 nucleotides matching TRBD2. The CDR3 totals 16 residues. Germline assignment: CDR1 SGHRS and CDR2 YFSETQ. The V gene end was trimmed by 4 bases and the J gene end by 0 bases; junction bases not matched to a gene: 7. DNA of the CDR3: TGCGCCAGCAGCCCAGGGACGGGGGGCTCCTACAATGAGCAGTTCTTC. It is translated as CASSPGTGGSYNEQFF.